The next 19 T cell receptor beta chains were all read from a single sample in a study of regulatory T cells in long-lasting Graves disease. CDR3-region Arm-PCR and iRepertoire HTBI primers produced the TCR beta libraries. TCRdb called the multiplex PCR reads again in MiXCR, with one record for every CDR3 protein. The top ten clones hold 7.8% of a sample with around 420,000 distinct CDR3 sequences, 15% of them seen once. The time point here: newly diagnosed GD, antithyroid drugs for less than 3 months. Researchers made the TCR library from RNA that was extracted from PBMCs. This same sample was also taken into another study, of T cells in Graves' hyperthyroidism and ophthalmopathy.

The source material was peripheral blood mononuclear cells (PBMCs), sampled at new diagnosis, from a patient treated with antithyroid drugs. The receptors shown here come from a woman in her 40s with Graves disease.

This clonotype was seen at least ten times. This chain connects TRBV11-1 to TRBJ1-6, with 7 bases aligning to TRBD1. This CDR3 contains 14 residues. The V and J ends lost 5 bases and 7 bases, in that order; junction bases with no gene match: 5. Germline V gene data show CDR1 as SGHAT and CDR2 as FQDESV (reference sequence). This CDR3 reads CASSVQGDNSPLHF. As DNA, the CDR3 is TGTGCCAGCAGCGTTCAGGGGGACAATTCACCCCTCCACTTT.

This clonotype was seen repeatedly, ten times or more. The chain combines TRBV14 with TRBJ2-1, with unresolved D. In germline, CDR1 is SGHDN, CDR2 FVKESK. Trimming took off 6 bases at V and 1 base at J, with 16 bases between the two ends. This CDR3 contains 16 residues. The CDR3 loop reads CASRPSSQSSYNEQFF. CDR3 coding DNA: TGTGCCAGCAGACCAAGCTCCCAGTCTTCCTACAATGAGCAGTTCTTC.

This clonotype has a count of ten or more. The CDR3 DNA reads TGTGCCAGCAGACCGCCGACGGGCGAGCAGTACTTC. Translation: CASRPPTGEQYF. The chain joins TRBV11-2 to TRBJ2-7; the D is unclear. This CDR3 has 12 amino acids. The germline V gene has CDR1 SGHAT and CDR2 FQNNGV. Trimming cost V 6 bases and J 6 bases, with 12 bases left between them.

This clonotype showed up many times. The gene calls are TRBV7-9 and TRBJ1-2; no firm D call. Germline CDR1 reads SEHNR; CDR2 reads FQNEAQ (reference sequence). Trimming pared 6 bases from V and 4 bases from J, leaving 6 bases between. The CDR3 is made up of 11 amino acids. The CDR3 nucleotides read TGTGCCAGCAGTCGGGGCTATGGCTACACCTTC. Amino acids: CASSRGYGYTF.

A few counts support this clonotype. The rearrangement uses TRBV7-9 and TRBJ2-1, with unresolved D. With 1 base removed from V and 5 bases from J, the gap between germline ends came to 12 bases. The CDR3 sequence is 15 residues long. Germline V gene data show CDR1 as SEHNR and CDR2 as FQNEAQ (reference sequence). CDR3 amino acids: CASSLETWADNEQFF. The CDR3 region has the DNA TGTGCCAGCAGCTTAGAAACCTGGGCCGACAATGAGCAGTTCTTC.

This clonotype was detected ten times or more. This chain uses TRBV2 with TRBJ1-1; 7 bases fit TRBD1. Germline V gene data show CDR1 as SNHLY and CDR2 as FYNNEI. CDR3 size: 13 residues. V shed 6 bases and J 5 bases; nucleotides not matched to a gene: 6. In DNA, the CDR3 is TGTGCCAGCAGGGGACAGATTGGAACTGAAGCTTTCTTT. Its protein product is CASRGQIGTEAFF.

This clonotype has a count of ten or more. Here the CDR3 reads CASSVEGLNTEAFF. The DNA for the CDR3 is TGTGCCAGCAGCGTGGAGGGGTTGAACACTGAAGCTTTCTTT. V and J are TRBV11-3 and TRBJ1-1, with D possibly being TRBD1 (5 bases). Deletions cut 5 bases from V and 0 bases from J, with 10 bases between. Per the germline V gene, CDR1 is SGHNT and CDR2 is YENEEA. This CDR3 is 14 amino acids long.

This clonotype was counted many times. The chain employs TRBV10-3 and TRBJ2-3; TRBD1 matches at 8 bases. V lost 11 bases to trimming and J lost 4 bases; unmatched junction nucleotides: 8. The CDR3 extends over 13 amino acids. The germline V gene encodes CDR1 ENHRY and CDR2 SYGVKD. CDR3 amino acids: CASTGQEADTQYF. The CDR3 DNA follows: TGTGCCTCAACGGGACAGGAGGCAGATACGCAGTATTTT.

This chain links TRBV6-2 or TRBV6-3 with TRBJ2-2, with a possible D match to TRBD2 (5 bases). The V gene lost 2 bases and the J gene lost 6 bases, with 13 bases spanning the gap. The CDR3 has 15 residues. Germline values: CDR1 MNHEY, CDR2 SVGEGT. This CDR3 is CASSYRDSVPGELFF. CDR3 coding DNA: TGTGCCAGCAGTTACCGGGATAGCGTGCCCGGGGAGCTGTTTTTT.

This clonotype was detected many times. V usage is TRBV5-1 and J usage is TRBJ1-4, with D possibly being TRBD1 (6 bases). V lost 5 bases and J 3 bases, leaving 11 bases between the germline ends. CDR1 is SGHRS and CDR2 is YFSETQ in the germline V gene. CDR3 size: 14 residues. The CDR3 protein is CASSAQGANEKLFF. CDR3 nucleotide sequence: TGCGCCAGCAGTGCACAGGGAGCTAATGAAAAACTGTTTTTT.

With respect to this clonotype: A much larger clone is a single base away; this may be a read error. This sequence joins TRBV28 and TRBJ2-1, with no clear D. Trimming took 3 bases from V and 0 from J, leaving 9 bases between them. From germline, CDR1 is MDHEN and CDR2 SYDVKM. The CDR3 is 15 residues long. The CDR3 region has the DNA TGTGCCAGCAGTTTTAGTAGAGGCTCCTACAATGAGCAGTTCTTC. It specifies CASSFSRGSYNEQFF.

The rearrangement links TRBV28 to TRBJ2-3, with a tentative D call TRBD2 (6 bases). CDR1 MDHEN and CDR2 SYDVKM come from the germline V gene. There are 15 residues in the CDR3. V lost 3 bases to trimming and J lost 2 bases, with 12 bases between them. CDR3 sequence: CASSFWRDPTDTQYF. CDR3 DNA sequence: TGTGCCAGCAGTTTCTGGCGGGACCCCACAGATACGCAGTATTTT.

This clonotype was found many times. The V and J genes are TRBV11-2 and TRBJ2-5; tentatively, D is TRBD2 (6 bases). The CDR3 runs 16 residues. V lost 0 bases to trimming and J lost 5 bases, with 16 bases between them. CDR1 SGHAT and CDR2 FQNNGV come from the germline V gene. Here the CDR3 reads CASSLEGGLAWETQYF. As DNA, the CDR3 is TGTGCCAGCAGCTTAGAGGGGGGTCTAGCGTGGGAGACCCAGTACTTC. The complete variable domain, with remaining parts taken from reference TRBV11-2 and TRBJ2-5, reads EAGVAQSPRYKIIEKRQSVAFWCNPISGHATLYWYQQILGQGPKLLIQFQNNGVVDDSQLPKDRFSAERLKGVDSTLKIQPAKLEDSAVYLCASSLEGGLAWETQYFGPGTRLLVL.

This clonotype showed up just a few times. The rearrangement uses TRBV27 and TRBJ1-2, with TRBD1 matching over 7 bases. CDR3 length: 14 amino acids. J was trimmed by 4 bases and V by 5 bases; bases with no gene match: 7. In germline, CDR1 is MNHEY, CDR2 SMNVEV (reference sequence). Written as DNA, the CDR3 is TGTGCCAGCAGTCCCGGGACAGCAGGCTATGGCTACACCTTC. This gives the protein CASSPGTAGYGYTF.

This chain connects TRBV13 to TRBJ1-5; D may be TRBD1 (5 bases). The CDR3 totals 15 residues. With 3 bases removed from V and 3 bases from J, the gap between germline ends came to 12 bases. The germline V gene encodes CDR1 PRHDT and CDR2 FYEKMQ (reference sequence). The CDR3 nucleotides are TGTGCCAGCAGCTTGGGACCCTTTAACAATCAGCCCCAGCATTTT. It yields the protein CASSLGPFNNQPQHF.

This clonotype was seen ten or more times. This rearrangement joins TRBV20-1 to TRBJ2-7; 11 bases align to TRBD2. The germline V gene encodes CDR1 DFQATT and CDR2 SNEGSKA (reference sequence). Trimming took 0 bases from V and 5 from J; bases not matched to a gene: 9. The CDR3 covers 16 residues. CDR3 nucleotide sequence: TGCAGTGCTAGAGACCCCTTAGCGGGAGGGAGGCACGAGCAGTACTTC. This translates into CSARDPLAGGRHEQYF.

The table lists this clonotype with many counts. The chain links TRBV2 to TRBJ2-1; 12 bases map to TRBD1. Germline V CDR1 and CDR2: SNHLY, FYNNEI. Trimming took 6 bases from V and 7 from J; bases not matched to a gene: 1. CDR3 size: 13 residues. CDR3: CASRGQGANEQFF. The CDR3 bases are TGTGCCAGCAGGGGACAGGGGGCAAATGAGCAGTTCTTC.

This clonotype showed up many times. V usage is TRBV6-5 and J usage is TRBJ1-5, with 10 bases that match TRBD1. V trimming: 2 bases; J trimming: 5 bases; junction bases outside the gene matches: 3. CDR3 length: 15 residues. From germline, CDR1 is MNHEY and CDR2 SVGAGI. The CDR3 sequence is CASSYGTGVDQPQHF. CDR3 coding DNA: TGTGCCAGCAGTTACGGGACAGGGGTTGATCAGCCCCAGCATTTT.

This clonotype occurred many times. The rearrangement uses TRBV7-8 and TRBJ2-1, with D unclear. Trimming removed 3 bases at V and 5 bases at J, with 5 bases between. Germline V gives CDR1 SGHVS, CDR2 FQNEAQ. This CDR3 has 12 amino acids. The CDR3 bases are TGTGCCAGCAGCTTCAATAACAATGAGCAGTTCTTC. Its protein product is CASSFNNNEQFF.